This is a list of T cell receptor beta chains from one sample in a study of blood T cells in healthy people across ages. One entry per CDR3 protein results from TCRdb running MiXCR on the 5' RACE reads. This table holds approximately 1,100,000 distinct CDR3 sequences, less than 50% found once. The sequenced material came from blood. The receptors were sampled from a woman aged 55-69 years in good health. The CDR3 runs from the conserved cysteine through the conserved F or W. D genes are given only for firm matches. The size entry is marked missing in some rows and otherwise reads once, few, many or a size class.

J	V	size	D	DNA	CDR3
TRBJ2-2	TRBV4-2	NA	NA	TGTGCCAGCAGCCAAAGTGGTGGAATCACCGGGGAGCTGTTTTTT	CASSQSGGITGELFF
TRBJ2-5	TRBV5-1	few	NA	TGCGCCAGCAGTCCGACCTCTGGATTGGAGACCCAGTACTTC	CASSPTSGLETQYF
TRBJ2-2	TRBV30	few	NA	TGTGCCTGGTGCGGAGGGGGTGAGCTGTTTTTT	CAWCGGGELFF
TRBJ2-1	TRBV6-5	NA	TRBD2	TGTGCCAGCAGTTACCCGACTAGCGGGAGGGCCAAAAACAATGAGCAGTTCTTC	CASSYPTSGRAKNNEQFF
TRBJ2-1	TRBV11-2	NA	TRBD2	TGTGCCAGCAGCTTAGGGGGACTAGCTAATGAGCAGTTCTTC	CASSLGGLANEQFF
TRBJ1-2	TRBV7-8	once	NA	TGTGCCAGCAGCCTACCGTCCGGTGAAGCTAACTATGGCTACACCTTC	CASSLPSGEANYGYTF
TRBJ2-1	TRBV10-2	NA	NA	TGCGCCAGCAGTGCGAAGCGGCAGTTAGACAATGAGCAGTTCTTC	CASSAKRQLDNEQFF
TRBJ2-5	TRBV20-1	few	TRBD2	TGCAGTGCTGTACCCTGGACTAGCGGGAAAGGTCTGGGGGAGACCCAGTACTTC	CSAVPWTSGKGLGETQYF
TRBJ2-3	TRBV6-1	few	TRBD1	TGTGCCAGCAGTGAAGCGCTAAGGGGGCCCACAGATACGCAGTATTTT	CASSEALRGPTDTQYF
TRBJ1-1	TRBV7-2	few	TRBD1	TGTGCCAGCAGCTTAGACTACAGGGGAACTGAAGCTTTCTTT	CASSLDYRGTEAFF
TRBJ1-6	TRBV2	once	NA	TGTGCCAGCAGACCTACAGGGAAAGAGAGTTCACCCCTCCACTTT	CASRPTGKESSPLHF
TRBJ2-4	TRBV10-3	NA	TRBD1	TGTGCCATCACTCAAGACAGGGGATTTTCGGGGGAGCAGTACTTC	CAITQDRGFSGEQYF
TRBJ2-5	TRBV7-2	few	TRBD2	TGTGCCAGCAGCTTAATGACTAGCGGGAGGGCTACCCAGTACTTC	CASSLMTSGRATQYF
TRBJ1-2	TRBV27	NA	NA	TGTGCCAGCAGTTCCAACGTTCTAGCGAACTATGGCTACACCTTC	CASSSNVLANYGYTF
TRBJ1-1	TRBV28	NA	NA	TGTGCCAGCAGTTTATGGCAGGGCTCCACTGAAGCTTTCTTT	CASSLWQGSTEAFF
TRBJ2-5	TRBV28	NA	NA	TGTGCCAGCAGTCCTAGCAGCCCACTGGGTGAGCAGTACTTC	CASSPSSPLGEQYF
TRBJ2-3	TRBV19	few	TRBD2	TGTGCCAGTAGAAACATGGGGCCCGGGACTAGTTTCTTCACAGATACGCAGTATTTT	CASRNMGPGTSFFTDTQYF
TRBJ2-3	TRBV20-1	many	TRBD2	TGCAGCGCTGGACTAGCGGGAGCAGATACGCAGTATTTT	CSAGLAGADTQYF
TRBJ2-6	TRBV10-3	few	NA	TGTGCCATCGGCCCATCTGGGGCCAACGTCCTGACTTTC	CAIGPSGANVLTF
TRBJ2-3	TRBV6-6	NA	TRBD2	TGTGCCAGCAGTGCCCTAGCGGATGACACAGATACGCAGTATTTT	CASSALADDTDTQYF
TRBJ1-5	TRBV28	NA	NA	TGTGCCAGCGCAGGGAAAGCTCAGCCCCAGCATTTT	CASAGKAQPQHF
TRBJ2-1	TRBV5-1	few	NA	TGCGCCAGCACCTTAATCGGCGGTGAGCAGTTCTTC	CASTLIGGEQFF